These T cell receptor beta chains were read from a single sample in a study of T cell responses to AZD1222 COVID-19 vaccine. Using immunoSEQ multiplex PCR, the repertoire was profiled, and TCRdb retains in-frame clones only, with some absent. The data show around 94,000 clones, less than 85% seen once. Here the sequenced sample was peripheral blood, taken 28 days after the second AZD1222 dose. These receptors were collected from an adult who received the AZD1222 COVID-19 vaccine. Each CDR3 is given with its conserved first and last residue. The order of the fields is V gene, D gene, clone size, CDR3 length, J gene, CDR3 protein, CDR3 DNA. A D gene is named only where the DNA matches it firmly. Expanded clones get a size class; other rows say once, few or many, or leave the size out.

TRBV18	TRBD1	.	17	TRBJ1-1	CASSRNLQGTGGTEAFF	TGTGCCAGCTCAAGAAATTTACAAGGGACAGGGGGAACTGAAGCTTTCTTT
TRBV7-2	.	.	15	TRBJ2-1	CASSYPGAERNEQFF	TGTGCCAGCAGCTACCCGGGAGCCGAGCGGAATGAGCAGTTCTTC
TRBV4-3	TRBD1	.	18	TRBJ1-1	CASSGRTGGESVNTEAFF	TGCGCCAGCAGCGGCCGGACAGGGGGAGAAAGTGTGAACACTGAAGCTTTCTTT
TRBV11-2	TRBD1	.	16	TRBJ1-2	CASSRSWTGDNYGYTF	TGTGCCAGCAGCCGATCGTGGACAGGGGACAACTATGGCTACACCTTC
TRBV7-2	.	.	14	TRBJ2-1	CASSPRRASDEQFF	TGTGCCAGCAGCCCACGCAGGGCCAGCGATGAGCAGTTCTTC
TRBV3-1/TRBV3-2	.	once	14	TRBJ2-5	CASSPATTQETQYF	TGTGCCAGCAGCCCGGCAACTACCCAAGAGACCCAGTACTTC
TRBV18	.	.	14	TRBJ1-5	CASSPGVGEQPQHF	TGTGCCAGCTCACCAGGGGTGGGGGAGCAGCCCCAGCATTTT
TRBV6-5	.	.	15	TRBJ2-3	CASSERGLSTDTQYF	TGTGCCAGCTCTGAACGGGGGCTTAGCACAGATACGCAGTATTTT
TRBV7-9	TRBD1	.	15	TRBJ1-1	CASSPTDRGPTEAFF	TGTGCCAGCAGCCCAACGGACAGGGGGCCCACTGAAGCTTTCTTT
TRBV7-9	.	.	14	TRBJ1-1	CASSTSGRYTEAFF	TGTGCCAGCAGTACGTCTGGACGGTACACTGAAGCTTTCTTT
TRBV3-1/TRBV3-2	.	.	11	TRBJ2-3	CASGSTDTQYF	TGTGCCAGCGGCAGCACAGATACGCAGTATTTT
TRBV6-5	.	.	14	TRBJ2-7	CASSLGGRSYEQYF	TGTGCCAGCAGTTTAGGGGGACGGAGCTACGAGCAGTACTTC
TRBV5-1	.	.	13	TRBJ2-7	CASSGQPVYEQYF	TGCGCCAGCAGCGGACAACCAGTCTACGAGCAGTACTTC
TRBV11-2	.	few	12	TRBJ2-2	CASSLGTGELFF	TGTGCCAGCAGCTTGGGCACCGGGGAGCTGTTTTTT
TRBV4-3	.	few	14	TRBJ2-1	CASSQFSLTNEQFF	TGCGCCAGCAGCCAATTTTCCCTCACCAATGAGCAGTTCTTC
TRBV10-1	.	.	9	TRBJ1-2	CASFTGYTF	TGCGCCAGCTTCACTGGCTACACCTTC
TRBV4-1	TRBD2	.	15	TRBJ2-5	CASSLGLAGLGTQYF	TGCGCCAGCAGCCTGGGACTAGCGGGGCTCGGGACCCAGTACTTC
TRBV12-5	.	.	12	TRBJ2-7	CASGADPYEQYF	TGTGCTAGTGGAGCGGACCCCTACGAGCAGTACTTC
TRBV2	.	.	12	TRBJ2-3	CASSLYTDTQYF	TGTGCCAGCAGTCTTTACACAGATACGCAGTATTTT
TRBV24-1	.	.	16	TRBJ2-3	CATSDNRGEKTDTQYF	TGTGCCACCAGTGATAATCGGGGAGAAAAGACAGATACGCAGTATTTT
TRBV5-1	.	.	13	TRBJ2-7	CASSFGRVGEQYF	TGCGCCAGCAGCTTTGGCAGGGTCGGGGAGCAGTACTTC
TRBV7-9	.	.	13	TRBJ2-7	CASSSSGSYEQYF	TGTGCCAGCAGCTCCTCCGGATCCTACGAGCAGTACTTC